This T cell receptor (beta chain) stems from a study of shared clonotypes between healthy human individuals. Study observations and caveats: Only blood underwent sampling, and tissue repertoires likely differ.

An even split of each subset's genomic DNA across several immunoSEQ plates was performed. Assay: immunoSEQ multiplex PCR; the TCRdb copy retains only in-frame clones and omits some. The data hold hundreds of thousands of clones, with around 73% observed a single time. Details on this clone: The antigen is undetermined.

Germline values: CDR1 MNHEY, CDR2 SVGAGI. This CDR3 is 14 amino acids long. V was pared by 5 bases and J by 4 bases, with 7 bases of the junction left unmatched. The rearrangement links TRBV6-5 to TRBJ1-1; TRBD1 aligns across 7 bases. Source material: memory CD4+ T cells sorted from blood. Subset indicated: CD45RA-negative fraction. This TCR was sampled from a young woman in good health. As DNA, the CDR3 is TGTGCCAGCAGTGCAACCCACAGGGGCACTGAAGCTTTCTTT. Translating it yields CASSATHRGTEAFF.